The 13 T cell receptor beta chains listed next were all sequenced from one sample in a study of blood T cell repertoires in COVID-19. Profiled with immunoSEQ multiplex PCR; TCRdb holds only in-frame clones, not every one. The table shows fewer than 150,000 clones, with 70% to 90% occurring only once. Sequencing was done on a sample of peripheral blood. The receptors shown here come from a woman between 45 and 65 years old with active or convalescent COVID-19.

V gene TRBV5-1 combines with J gene TRBJ2-5; maybe TRBD1 (6 bases). This CDR3 has 15 residues. V lost 7 bases and J lost 1, with 17 bases in between. CDR1 and CDR2 (germline): SGHRS, YFSETQ. CDR3 residues: CASRQLRGGQETQYF. In DNA form, the CDR3 reads TGCGCCAGCCGCCAGCTACGAGGGGGCCAAGAGACCCAGTACTTC.

Comment on this clone: Other DNA sequences within the sample encode an identical CDR3. The V and J genes are TRBV5-1 and TRBJ1-1, with D unclear. The CDR3 consists of 13 residues. Germline lookup yields CDR1 SGHRS and CDR2 YFSETQ. Trimming shortened V by 0 bases and J by 1 base, and 4 bases separated the two germline ends. This CDR3 is CASSLAGNTEAFF. As DNA, the CDR3 is TGCGCCAGCAGCTTGGCAGGGAACACTGAAGCTTTCTTT.

This chain joins TRBV5-1 and TRBJ2-1, with 11 bases that match TRBD2. There are 18 residues in the CDR3. V lost 4 bases, J lost 4 bases, and 13 bases stayed unmatched. Looked up from germline, CDR1 is SGHRS and CDR2 is YFSETQ. The chain's CDR3 is CASSPYLAGGPPYNEQFF. The DNA of the CDR3 is TGCGCCAGCAGCCCGTATCTAGCGGGAGGCCCACCTTACAATGAGCAGTTCTTC.

This rearrangement joins TRBV28 to TRBJ1-2; the D gene is possibly TRBD1 (6 bases). The CDR3 sequence is 16 residues long. Germline-derived CDR1 and CDR2 are MDHEN and SYDVKM. V was pared by 3 bases and J by 3 bases, with 17 bases between. The CDR3 DNA reads as TGTGCCAGCAGTTTCCCCGAGGGGGGGCGCGACTATGGCTACACCTTC. This encodes CASSFPEGGRDYGYTF.

J is TRBJ2-3 and V is TRBV5-6; 10 bases are shared with TRBD2. Looked up from germline, CDR1 is SGHDT and CDR2 is YYEEEE. The CDR3 sequence is 15 residues long. J lost 4 bases, V lost 2 bases, and 4 bases had no gene match. CDR3 DNA sequence: TGTGCCAGCAGCTTTCTAGCGGGAGCCCCAGATACGCAGTATTTT. Protein: CASSFLAGAPDTQYF.

The rearrangement joins TRBV7-3 to TRBJ1-3; weak D call: TRBD1 (5 bases). The V end lost 2 bases, the J end lost 8 bases, and 7 bases lay between the germline ends. The CDR3 has 12 amino acids. Looked up from germline, CDR1 is SGHTA and CDR2 is FQGTGA. The CDR3 is CASSLGGDTIYF. The CDR3 DNA is TGTGCCAGCAGCTTAGGGGGGGACACCATATATTTT.

This clone showed up just once. This chain uses TRBV11-1 with TRBJ2-7, with a weak D call TRBD2 (6 bases). This CDR3 spans 15 amino acids. V lost 4 bases and J lost 1, with 14 bases in between. The germline V gene has CDR1 SGHAT and CDR2 FQDESV (reference sequence). The CDR3 spells CASSSRLVTSYEQYF. In nucleotides, the CDR3 is TGTGCCAGCAGCTCCCGACTAGTAACATCCTACGAGCAGTACTTC.

The chain joins TRBV30 to TRBJ2-7, with TRBD2 identical over 7 bases. The germline gives CDR1 GTSNPN, CDR2 SVGIG (reference sequence). The CDR3 covers 14 residues. After removal of 0 bases from V and 3 bases from J, the junction contained 5 bases not matched to a gene. This CDR3 is CAWSVRGRVYEQYF. The CDR3 nucleotides are TGTGCCTGGAGTGTACGAGGGAGGGTCTACGAGCAGTACTTC.

V is TRBV30 and J is TRBJ1-2; 10 positions match TRBD1. Germline lookup yields CDR1 GTSNPN and CDR2 SVGIG (reference sequence). This CDR3 has 17 residues. V trimming: 2 bases; J trimming: 0 bases; junction bases outside the gene matches: 9. CDR3 protein: CAWSKGTGEVPNYGYTF. CDR3 coding DNA: TGTGCCTGGAGTAAAGGGACAGGGGAGGTTCCTAACTATGGCTACACCTTC.

This rearrangement joins TRBV3-1 (or the pseudogene TRBV3-2) to TRBJ2-5, with 7 bases fitting TRBD1. V lost 4 bases and J lost 2; bases outside the gene matches: 4. The CDR3 covers 14 residues. CDR1 and CDR2 from the germline V gene are LGHDT and YNNKEL (reference sequence). The CDR3 here is CASSPNRGQETQYF. In nucleotides, the CDR3 is TGTGCCAGCAGCCCGAACAGGGGTCAAGAGACCCAGTACTTC.

V is TRBV30 and J is TRBJ2-3; 11 bases line up with TRBD2. This CDR3 comprises 15 residues. Losses at the gene ends were 8 bases for V and 3 bases for J; bases not matched to a gene: 10. In germline, CDR1 is GTSNPN, CDR2 SVGIG (reference sequence). Here the CDR3 DNA reads TGTGCCGGGGGCGGTAGCGGGAGGGGTACAGATACGCAGTATTTT. Amino acids: CAGGGSGRGTDTQYF.

This chain connects TRBV3-1 (or the pseudogene TRBV3-2) to TRBJ2-5, with 7 positions matching TRBD1. The CDR3 spans 12 residues. J gave up 5 bases and V 7 bases, and 4 bases lay outside the gene matches. From germline, CDR1 is LGHDT and CDR2 YNNKEL (reference sequence). The CDR3 protein is CASTSTGETQYF. DNA for the CDR3: TGTGCCAGCACATCGACAGGGGAGACCCAGTACTTC.

CDR3 residues: CASSERGVVAKNIQYF. Written as DNA, the CDR3 is TGTGCCAGCAGTGAGCGGGGTGTGGTAGCCAAAAACATTCAGTACTTC. The V gene is TRBV6-1, the J gene TRBJ2-4; the D gene is possibly TRBD2 (6 bases). With 3 bases removed from V and 0 bases from J, the gap between germline ends came to 12 bases. The CDR3 has 16 residues. Per the germline V gene, CDR1 is MNHNS and CDR2 is SASEGT.